These 30 T cell receptor beta chains share one sample of origin, sequenced in a study of cytomegalovirus exposure and HLA in healthy donors. Only in-frame clones appear in the TCRdb table, and some are missing; sequencing was by immunoSEQ multiplex PCR. The sample has roughly 310,000 clones; roughly 88% are singletons. Sequences were obtained from PBMCs. The receptors were gathered from a man aged 25-45 years in good health and CMV-seronegative.

The V gene is TRBV7-9, the J gene TRBJ1-3, with D perhaps matching TRBD1 (6 bases). The CDR3 runs 15 residues. Germline values: CDR1 SEHNR, CDR2 FQNEAQ (reference sequence). V lost 3 bases to trimming and J lost 0 bases, with 9 bases between them. The CDR3 loop is CASSFGRGSGNTIYF. Here the CDR3 DNA reads TGTGCCAGCAGCTTTGGCAGGGGCTCTGGAAACACCATATATTTT.

This chain links TRBV19 with TRBJ1-1, with D unclear. The CDR3 sequence is 15 residues long. The V and J ends lost 6 bases and 5 bases respectively, with 19 bases between them. CDR1 LNHDA and CDR2 SQIVND come from the germline V gene (reference sequence). The CDR3 coding sequence is TGTGCCAGTAGCCGCGCCTCCGGGATCCCGACTGAAGCTTTCTTT. Its translation is CASSRASGIPTEAFF.

This rearrangement joins TRBV27 to TRBJ2-1; 7 bases map to TRBD1. The CDR3 runs 13 residues. J gave up 12 bases and V 1 base, and 6 bases lay outside the gene matches. The germline V gene has CDR1 MNHEY and CDR2 SMNVEV (reference sequence). CDR3 sequence (DNA): TGTGCCAGCAGTTTATTAGGGGGCGCGGGGCAGTTCTTC. Protein: CASSLLGGAGQFF.

V is TRBV11-2 and J is TRBJ2-7, with 8 positions matching TRBD2. J gave up 3 bases and V 4 bases, and 5 bases lay outside the gene matches. This CDR3 has 14 amino acids. Germline CDR1 is SGHAT and CDR2 is FQNNGV. Here the CDR3 reads CASSYGTRRYEQYF. DNA for the CDR3: TGTGCCAGCAGCTACGGGACTAGACGCTACGAGCAGTACTTC.

This clone was counted once. The chain joins TRBV6-6 to TRBJ1-5, with D perhaps TRBD1 (5 bases). The CDR3 covers 15 residues. The V end was cut by 0 bases, the J end by 3 bases, with 9 bases between. CDR1 is MNHNY and CDR2 is SVGAGI in the germline V gene (reference sequence). The CDR3 DNA reads as TGTGCCAGCAGTTACTCGGGGCAGGCCAATCAGCCCCAGCATTTT. Translation: CASSYSGQANQPQHF.

The chain recombines TRBV6-1 with TRBJ2-2, with D tentatively TRBD1 (6 bases). This CDR3 contains 15 residues. V was clipped by 3 bases and J by 7 bases, with 15 bases between them. Germline V gene data show CDR1 as MNHNS and CDR2 as SASEGT. CDR3 sequence (DNA): TGTGCCAGCAGTGATTGGGGGCGCGGTTACGGGGAGCTGTTTTTT. Translated: CASSDWGRGYGELFF.

The table lists this clone with a count of one. The rearrangement joins TRBV7-6 to TRBJ2-5, with no clear D. V lost 1 base, J lost 5 bases, and 11 bases lay in between. CDR1 is SGHVS and CDR2 is FNYEAQ in the germline V gene. This CDR3 has 14 amino acids. CDR3 region: CASSLGWYRETQYF. For the CDR3, the DNA is TGTGCCAGCAGCTTAGGATGGTACCGGGAGACCCAGTACTTC.

The V gene is TRBV7-2, the J gene TRBJ1-2, with 7 nucleotides matching TRBD1. Germline-derived CDR1 and CDR2 are SGHTA and FQGNSA. The CDR3 is 15 amino acids. V dropped 5 bases and J dropped 2; count of bases not matched to a gene: 8. The chain's CDR3 is CASSETPTGNYGYTF. CDR3 DNA: TGTGCCAGCAGCGAAACCCCGACAGGGAACTATGGCTACACCTTC.

As for this clone: This CDR3 is also generated by other DNA sequences in the sample. The V gene is TRBV6-1, the J gene TRBJ2-7, with TRBD1 as a possible D gene (5 bases). CDR1 is MNHNS, CDR2 SASEGT, per germline. With 3 bases removed from V and 3 bases from J, the gap between germline ends came to 6 bases. CDR3 length: 12 residues. This chain's CDR3 is CASSEDIYEQYF. For the CDR3, the DNA is TGTGCCAGCAGTGAGGACATCTACGAGCAGTACTTC.

The V call is TRBV29-1, the J call TRBJ1-2; tentative D call: TRBD1 (6 bases). V shed 4 bases and J shed 2 bases, with 11 bases lying between them. Germline-derived CDR1 and CDR2 are SQVTM and ANQGSEA. The CDR3 runs 13 residues. CDR3: CSVGDTPNYGYTF. The CDR3 nucleotides read TGCAGCGTTGGGGACACCCCAAACTATGGCTACACCTTC.

The chain couples TRBV5-1 to TRBJ2-1, with TRBD2 matching over 7 bases. The CDR3 is 14 amino acids. The germline gives CDR1 SGHRS, CDR2 YFSETQ. The V segment lost 2 bases and the J segment 8 bases; nucleotides outside the gene matches: 7. CDR3 amino acids: CASSLGTIVDEQFF. The CDR3 coding sequence is TGCGCCAGCAGCTTAGGGACTATTGTTGATGAGCAGTTCTTC.

This sequence joins TRBV9 and TRBJ1-2; 11 bases align to TRBD1. The J segment lost 0 bases and the V segment lost 5 bases, leaving 12 bases of the junction unmatched. CDR3 size: 18 residues. Germline V gene lookup returns CDR1 SGDLS and CDR2 YYNGEE. The CDR3 DNA follows: TGTGCCAGCAGGGGAGCGGGACAGGGGGATTCGCCTAACTATGGCTACACCTTC. Translating gives CASRGAGQGDSPNYGYTF.

The chain carries TRBV5-1 and TRBJ1-2; weak D call: TRBD1 (5 bases). Trimming pared 1 base from V and 4 bases from J, leaving 14 bases between. In germline, CDR1 is SGHRS, CDR2 YFSETQ. This CDR3 has 15 amino acids. The CDR3: CASSLQGSGLYGYTF. The DNA of the CDR3 is TGCGCCAGCAGCTTGCAAGGTTCAGGGCTCTATGGCTACACCTTC.

This rearrangement joins TRBV7-9 to TRBJ1-2; D remains ambiguous. Trimming pared 5 bases from V and 7 bases from J, leaving 17 bases between. In germline, CDR1 is SEHNR, CDR2 FQNEAQ (reference sequence). The CDR3 consists of 14 residues. The CDR3 DNA follows: TGTGCCAGCAGCCCGACGGGGAGGAATGCTGGCTACACCTTC. It codes for CASSPTGRNAGYTF.

V gene TRBV9 combines with J gene TRBJ2-1, with TRBD2 identical over 14 bases. The CDR3 extends over 16 amino acids. The ends lost 1 base at V and 8 bases at J; junction bases unmatched: 5. Germline CDR1 is SGDLS and CDR2 is YYNGEE. CDR3 DNA: TGTGCCAGCAGCGTAAGTGGGACTAGCGGGGGTCATGAGCAGTTCTTC. It specifies CASSVSGTSGGHEQFF.

The gene calls are TRBV15 and TRBJ1-4; D is unresolved. The length of the CDR3 is 14 residues. The V gene's germline CDR1 is LNHNV and CDR2 YYDKDF (reference sequence). Trimming left V 0 bases short and J 5 bases short, with 7 bases between. For the CDR3, the DNA is TGTGCCACCAGCAGAGATAAGAGGAATGAAAAACTGTTTTTT. This encodes CATSRDKRNEKLFF.

This clone appeared once. The chain uses TRBV28 and TRBJ1-6; D gene unclear. CDR1 is MDHEN and CDR2 is SYDVKM in the germline V gene. This CDR3 has 16 residues. Trimming removed 2 bases at V and 0 bases at J, with 8 bases between. The CDR3 DNA sequence: TGTGCCAGCAGTTTAGGCTGGAGCTCCTATAATTCACCCCTCCACTTT. This encodes CASSLGWSSYNSPLHF.

This clone was seen a few times. The germline gene is not matched at one end of the junction; a read error may be the cause. J is TRBJ2-5 and V is TRBV14; a weak D match, TRBD2 (5 bases). The CDR3 is made up of 14 amino acids. From germline, CDR1 is SGHDN and CDR2 FVKESK. The CDR3 coding sequence is TGTGCCAGCAGTCAAGCGGTGTTAGCGGAGACCCAGTACTTC. Translated, it gives CASSQAVLAETQYF.

The chain uses TRBV29-1 and TRBJ1-1; D uncertain. V was clipped by 7 bases and J by 1 base, with 7 bases between them. Germline-derived CDR1 and CDR2 are SQVTM and ANQGSEA. CDR3 length: 11 residues. The CDR3 region has the DNA TGCAGCGCGCTATCGAACACTGAAGCTTTCTTT. Its protein product is CSALSNTEAFF.

The V call is TRBV6-1, the J call TRBJ1-3, with D possibly matching TRBD1 (5 bases). The V end lost 10 bases, the J end lost 3 bases, and 19 bases lay between the germline ends. The CDR3 runs to 15 residues. Germline CDR1 MNHNS, CDR2 SASEGT. The CDR3 is CATISQGIIGNTIYF. CDR3 sequence (DNA): TGTGCCACCATCTCTCAGGGTATCATTGGAAACACCATATATTTT.

This chain joins TRBV2 and TRBJ2-3; D may be TRBD2 (5 bases). V lost 8 bases to trimming and J lost 11 bases, with 17 bases between them. The germline gives CDR1 SNHLY, CDR2 FYNNEI. The CDR3 is 12 amino acids. The CDR3 DNA reads as TGTGCCAGCGGACCGGACTCCAACAGGCAGTATTTT. This codes for CASGPDSNRQYF.

V and J are TRBV2 and TRBJ2-3; D is unclear. Looked up from germline, CDR1 is SNHLY and CDR2 is FYNNEI. The CDR3 is made up of 16 amino acids. V dropped 3 bases and J dropped 2 bases, with 15 bases sitting between them. CDR3 amino acids: CASSDFAKTPTDTQYF. CDR3 bases: TGTGCCAGCAGTGACTTCGCCAAGACTCCCACAGATACGCAGTATTTT. The full variable domain, completed using reference TRBV2 and TRBJ2-3, is EPEVTQTPSHQVTQMGQEVILRCVPISNHLYFYWYRQILGQKVEFLVSFYNNEISEKSEIFDDQFSVERPDGSNFTLKIRSTKLEDSAMYFCASSDFAKTPTDTQYFGPGTRLTVL.

This clone was counted only a few times. The chain joins TRBV19 to TRBJ1-2; unclear D gene. The CDR3 covers 13 residues. Germline V gene data show CDR1 as LNHDA and CDR2 as SQIVND (reference sequence). V gave up 1 base and J gave up 4 bases, with 7 bases separating them. CDR3 residues: CASSIVPRYGYTF. The CDR3 DNA sequence: TGTGCCAGTAGTATAGTCCCTCGCTATGGCTACACCTTC.

This clone was picked up a small number of times. The rearrangement links TRBV6-5 to TRBJ2-7; D is perhaps TRBD1 (5 bases). The V gene lost 5 bases and the J gene lost 0 bases, with 14 bases spanning the gap. The CDR3 loop spans 15 amino acids. Germline CDR1 and CDR2: MNHEY and SVGAGI. CDR3 in DNA: TGTGCCAGCAGTCGCCGGACATCCTACTCCTACGAGCAGTACTTC. This codes for CASSRRTSYSYEQYF.

V is TRBV10-2 and J is TRBJ2-5; 9 bases line up with TRBD1. J was trimmed by 4 bases and V by 0 bases; bases with no gene match: 6. This CDR3 has 16 amino acids. The germline V gene encodes CDR1 WSHSY and CDR2 SAAADI. The CDR3 protein is CASSESRGTGRETQYF. The CDR3 nucleotides are TGCGCCAGCAGTGAGTCTAGGGGGACAGGGAGAGAGACCCAGTACTTC.

The rearrangement links TRBV6-5 to TRBJ2-7; D is possibly TRBD2 (7 bases). The V gene's germline CDR1 is MNHEY and CDR2 SVGAGI. This CDR3 has 13 residues. V was pared by 2 bases and J by 6 bases, with 11 bases between. The CDR3 DNA reads as TGTGCCAGCAGTTACCAAAGGGGGGGCGAGCAGTACTTC. It encodes CASSYQRGGEQYF.

V and J are TRBV2 and TRBJ1-5, with a tentative D call TRBD1 (5 bases). V was pared by 3 bases and J by 0 bases, with 21 bases between. CDR1 and CDR2 from the germline V gene are SNHLY and FYNNEI. This CDR3 contains 19 residues. DNA for the CDR3: TGTGCCAGCAGTGAGGGGGACCTTTATTGGGGGGATAGCAATCAGCCCCAGCATTTT. Its protein product is CASSEGDLYWGDSNQPQHF.

This rearrangement joins TRBV30 to TRBJ1-2; 7 bases align to TRBD1. This CDR3 contains 15 residues. V gave up 0 bases and J gave up 4 bases; unmatched junction bases: 8. Germline V gives CDR1 GTSNPN, CDR2 SVGIG (reference sequence). In nucleotides, the CDR3 is TGTGCCTGGAGTGTACGTGCAGGGGGGATCTATGGCTACACCTTC. Protein: CAWSVRAGGIYGYTF.

The gene calls are TRBV9 and TRBJ2-1; 7 bases map to TRBD2. V dropped 0 bases and J dropped 12; count of bases not matched to a gene: 15. CDR1 SGDLS and CDR2 YYNGEE come from the germline V gene. The CDR3 runs 16 residues. The CDR3 DNA sequence: TGTGCCAGCAGCGTAGGGCTAGCGGCTCCCATTAGGGGGCAGTTCTTC. Translation: CASSVGLAAPIRGQFF.

The genes are TRBV27 and TRBJ2-1; 11 nucleotides line up with TRBD1. The CDR3 has 18 amino acids. CDR1 is MNHEY and CDR2 is SMNVEV in the germline V gene (reference sequence). The J segment lost 7 bases and the V segment lost 5 bases, leaving 16 bases of the junction unmatched. The DNA for the CDR3 is TGTGCCAGCAGTCCCGCTCCCCCGGACAGGGGGCCGCGGAATGAGCAGTTCTTC. Its protein product is CASSPAPPDRGPRNEQFF.